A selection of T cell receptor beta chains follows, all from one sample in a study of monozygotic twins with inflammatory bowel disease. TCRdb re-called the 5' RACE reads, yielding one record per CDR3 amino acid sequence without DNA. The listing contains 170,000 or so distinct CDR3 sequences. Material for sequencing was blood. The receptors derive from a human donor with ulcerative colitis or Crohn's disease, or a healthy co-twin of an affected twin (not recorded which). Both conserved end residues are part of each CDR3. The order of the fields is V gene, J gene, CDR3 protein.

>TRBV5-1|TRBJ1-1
CASSSDIEAFF
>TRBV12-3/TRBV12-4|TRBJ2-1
CASRKTGIRSYNEQFF
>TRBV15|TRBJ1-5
CATSRDRSRNQPQHF
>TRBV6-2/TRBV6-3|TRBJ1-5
CASSSLGVLSNQPQHF
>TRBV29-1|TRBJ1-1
CSVGDEGREAFF
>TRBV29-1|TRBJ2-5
CSARDNGETQYF
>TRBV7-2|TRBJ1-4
CASSSDSINEKLFF
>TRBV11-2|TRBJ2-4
CASRHIAKNIQYF
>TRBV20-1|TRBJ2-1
CSANTGTPRREFF
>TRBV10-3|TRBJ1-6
CAISSGQKNSPLHF
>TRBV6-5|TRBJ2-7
CASNSLGSSGRKMYEQYF
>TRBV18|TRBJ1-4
CASSPGVGNEKLFF
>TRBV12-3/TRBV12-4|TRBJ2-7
CASSYPGQGKNEQYF
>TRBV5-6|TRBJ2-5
CASSRRSSGYQETQYF
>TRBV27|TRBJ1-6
CASSFLRGSGVGSPLHF
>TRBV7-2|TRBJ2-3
CASRGPGEVGLQYF
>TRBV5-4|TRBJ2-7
CASSRDRRYEQYF
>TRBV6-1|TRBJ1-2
CASRTDRTGNYGYTF
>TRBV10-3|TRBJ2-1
CAISEEGARRDEQFF
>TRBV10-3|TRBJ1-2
CAIYRGRRDGYTF
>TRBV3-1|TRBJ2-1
CASSPRLAIYNEQFF
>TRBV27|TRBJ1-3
CASSSRTDSGNTIYF
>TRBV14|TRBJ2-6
CASSLSGTAVFSGANVLTF
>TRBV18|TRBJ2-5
CASSPGLGRKETQYF
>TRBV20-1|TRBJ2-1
CSASPRGWDYNEQFF
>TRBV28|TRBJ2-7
CASSQVGLAGSYEQYF
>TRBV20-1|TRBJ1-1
CSAYLNTEAFF
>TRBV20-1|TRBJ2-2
CSARVAGRNTGELFF
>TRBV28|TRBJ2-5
CASSFGTRGETQYF
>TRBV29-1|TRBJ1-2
CSVEDLRGSYHYGYTF
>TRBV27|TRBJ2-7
CASSAASSGQYF